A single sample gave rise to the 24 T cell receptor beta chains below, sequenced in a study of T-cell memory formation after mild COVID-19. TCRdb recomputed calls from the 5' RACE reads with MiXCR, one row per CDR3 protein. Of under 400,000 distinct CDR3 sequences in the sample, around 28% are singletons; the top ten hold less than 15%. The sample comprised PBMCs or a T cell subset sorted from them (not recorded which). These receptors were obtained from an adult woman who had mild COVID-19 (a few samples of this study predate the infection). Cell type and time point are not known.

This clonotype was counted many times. CDR3 protein: CASSLLAGVHNEQFF. CDR3 nucleotide sequence: TGTGCCAGCAGCCTGTTAGCGGGAGTCCACAATGAGCAGTTCTTC. The chain is built from TRBV14 and TRBJ2-1; 9 bases line up with TRBD2. V shed 4 bases and J 5 bases; nucleotides not matched to a gene: 6. This CDR3 is built from 15 residues. Germline-derived CDR1 and CDR2 are SGHDN and FVKESK. Complete variable domain (other parts from reference TRBV14 and TRBJ2-1): EAGVTQFPSHSVIEKGQTVTLRCDPISGHDNLYWYRRVMGKEIKFLLHFVKESKQDESGMPNNRFLAERTGGTYSTLKVQPAELEDSGVYFCASSLLAGVHNEQFFGPGTRLTVL.

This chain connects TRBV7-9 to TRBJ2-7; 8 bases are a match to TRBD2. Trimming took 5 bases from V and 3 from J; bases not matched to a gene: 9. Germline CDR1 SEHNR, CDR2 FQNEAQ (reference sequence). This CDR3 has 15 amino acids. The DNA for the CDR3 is TGTGCCAGCAGCCAACGACTAGCGTCTCTCTACGAGCAGTACTTC. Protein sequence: CASSQRLASLYEQYF.

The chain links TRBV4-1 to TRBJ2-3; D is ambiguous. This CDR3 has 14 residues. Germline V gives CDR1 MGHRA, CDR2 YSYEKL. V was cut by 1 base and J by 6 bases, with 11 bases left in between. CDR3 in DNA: TGCGCCAGCAGCCAAGCAACCTCCTCGGATACGCAGTATTTT. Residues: CASSQATSSDTQYF.

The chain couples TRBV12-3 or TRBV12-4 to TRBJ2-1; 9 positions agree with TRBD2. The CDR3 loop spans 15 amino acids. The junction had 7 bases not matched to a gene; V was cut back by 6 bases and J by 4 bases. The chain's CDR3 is CASRTRTSVYNEQFF. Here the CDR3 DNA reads TGTGCCAGCAGGACCCGGACTAGCGTATACAATGAGCAGTTCTTC.

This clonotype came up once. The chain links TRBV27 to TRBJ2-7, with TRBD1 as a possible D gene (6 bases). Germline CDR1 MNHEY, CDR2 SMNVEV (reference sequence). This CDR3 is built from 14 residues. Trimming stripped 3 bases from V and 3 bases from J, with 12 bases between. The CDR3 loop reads CASSFQGNHYEQYF. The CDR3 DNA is TGTGCCAGCAGTTTTCAGGGGAATCACTACGAGCAGTACTTC.

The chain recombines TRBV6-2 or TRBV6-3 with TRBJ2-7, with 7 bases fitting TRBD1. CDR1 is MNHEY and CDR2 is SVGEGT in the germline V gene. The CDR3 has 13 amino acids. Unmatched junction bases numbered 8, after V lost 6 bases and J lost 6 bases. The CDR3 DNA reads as TGTGCCAGCAGCCAGATTCACAGGGGCGAGCAGTACTTC. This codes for CASSQIHRGEQYF.

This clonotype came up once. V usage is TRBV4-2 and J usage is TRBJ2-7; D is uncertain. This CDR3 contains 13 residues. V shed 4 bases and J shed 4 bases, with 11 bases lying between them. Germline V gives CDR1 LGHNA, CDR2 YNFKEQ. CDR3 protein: CASSPSTSYEQYF. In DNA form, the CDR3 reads TGTGCCAGCAGCCCATCGACATCGTACGAGCAGTACTTC.

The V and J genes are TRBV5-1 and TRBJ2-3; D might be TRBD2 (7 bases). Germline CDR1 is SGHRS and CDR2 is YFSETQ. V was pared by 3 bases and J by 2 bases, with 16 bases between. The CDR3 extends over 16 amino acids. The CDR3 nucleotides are TGCGCCAGCAGCTCTGGGGGGGCCGGGTACACAGATACGCAGTATTTT. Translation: CASSSGGAGYTDTQYF.

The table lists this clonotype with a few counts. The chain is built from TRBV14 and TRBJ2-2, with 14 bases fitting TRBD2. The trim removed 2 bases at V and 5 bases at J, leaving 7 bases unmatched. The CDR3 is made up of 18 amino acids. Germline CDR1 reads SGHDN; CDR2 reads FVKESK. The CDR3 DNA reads TGTGCCAGCAGCCAACGACTAGCGGGAGGGCCAAGGACCGGGGAGCTGTTTTTT. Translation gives CASSQRLAGGPRTGELFF.

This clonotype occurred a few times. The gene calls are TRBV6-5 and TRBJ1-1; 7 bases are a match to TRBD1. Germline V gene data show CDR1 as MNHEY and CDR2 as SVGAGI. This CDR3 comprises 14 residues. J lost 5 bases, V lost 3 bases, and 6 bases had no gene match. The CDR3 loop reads CASSYTGAVTEAFF. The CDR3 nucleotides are TGTGCCAGCAGTTATACAGGGGCGGTGACTGAAGCTTTCTTT.

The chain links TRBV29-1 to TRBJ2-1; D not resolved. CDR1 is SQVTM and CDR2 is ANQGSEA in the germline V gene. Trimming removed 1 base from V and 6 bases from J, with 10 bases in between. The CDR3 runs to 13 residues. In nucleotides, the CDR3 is TGCAGCGTTGAAGGCGACGAAGGCAATGAGCAGTTCTTC. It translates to CSVEGDEGNEQFF.

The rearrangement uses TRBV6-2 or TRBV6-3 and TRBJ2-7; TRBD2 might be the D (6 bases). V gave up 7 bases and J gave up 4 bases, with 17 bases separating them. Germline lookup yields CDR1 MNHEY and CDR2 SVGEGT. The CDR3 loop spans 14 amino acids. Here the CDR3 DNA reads TGTGCCAGCATTGAGAGGACTAACAAATACGAGCAGTACTTC. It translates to CASIERTNKYEQYF.

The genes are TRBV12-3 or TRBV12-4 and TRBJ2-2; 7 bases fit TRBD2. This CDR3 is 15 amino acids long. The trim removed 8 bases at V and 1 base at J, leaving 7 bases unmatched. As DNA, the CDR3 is TGTGCCAGCGGGTCGGCGGGGGAGAACACCGGGGAGCTGTTTTTT. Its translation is CASGSAGENTGELFF.

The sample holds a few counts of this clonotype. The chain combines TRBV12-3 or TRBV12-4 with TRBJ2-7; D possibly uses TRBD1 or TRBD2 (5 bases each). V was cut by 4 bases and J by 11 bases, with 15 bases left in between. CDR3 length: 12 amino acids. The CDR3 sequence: CASSSGPTGEYF. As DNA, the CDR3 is TGTGCCAGCAGTTCGGGACCCACCGGGGAGTACTTC.

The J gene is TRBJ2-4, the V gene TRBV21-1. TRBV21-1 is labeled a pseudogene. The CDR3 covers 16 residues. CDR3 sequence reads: CASSKVLRGAENIQYF. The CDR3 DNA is TGTGCCAGCAGCAAAGTCCTGCGTGGAGCCGAAAACATTCAGTACTTC.

CDR3 nucleotide sequence: TGTGCCAGCAGTTACGGGAGGTCCACAGATACGCAGTATTTT. The encoded protein is CASSYGRSTDTQYF. V is TRBV6-2 or TRBV6-3 and J is TRBJ2-3; D is perhaps TRBD2 (6 bases). There are 14 residues in the CDR3. The V and J ends lost 2 bases and 2 bases respectively, with 8 bases between them. Germline loops: CDR1 MNHEY, CDR2 SVGEGT.

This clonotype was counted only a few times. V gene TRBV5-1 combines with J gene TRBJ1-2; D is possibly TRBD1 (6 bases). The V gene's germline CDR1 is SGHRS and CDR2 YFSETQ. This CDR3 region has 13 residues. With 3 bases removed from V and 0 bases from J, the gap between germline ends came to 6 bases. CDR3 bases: TGCGCCAGCAGCTGGACAGCTAACTATGGCTACACCTTC. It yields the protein CASSWTANYGYTF. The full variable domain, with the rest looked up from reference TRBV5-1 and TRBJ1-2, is KAGVTQTPRYLIKTRGQQVTLSCSPISGHRSVSWYQQTPGQGLQFLFEYFSETQRNKGNFPGRFSGRQFSNSRSEMNVSTLELGDSALYLCASSWTANYGYTFGSGTRLTVV.

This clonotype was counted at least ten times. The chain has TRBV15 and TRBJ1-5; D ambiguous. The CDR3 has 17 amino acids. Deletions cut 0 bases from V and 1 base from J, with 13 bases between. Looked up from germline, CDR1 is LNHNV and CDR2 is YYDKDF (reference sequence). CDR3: CATSRDPPQTSNQPQHF. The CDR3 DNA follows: TGTGCCACCAGCAGAGATCCCCCACAGACAAGCAATCAGCCCCAGCATTTT.

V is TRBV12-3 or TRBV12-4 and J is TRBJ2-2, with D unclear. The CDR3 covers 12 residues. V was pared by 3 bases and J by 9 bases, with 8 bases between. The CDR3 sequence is CASSFWARELFF. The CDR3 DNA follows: TGTGCCAGCAGTTTTTGGGCCCGGGAGCTGTTTTTT.

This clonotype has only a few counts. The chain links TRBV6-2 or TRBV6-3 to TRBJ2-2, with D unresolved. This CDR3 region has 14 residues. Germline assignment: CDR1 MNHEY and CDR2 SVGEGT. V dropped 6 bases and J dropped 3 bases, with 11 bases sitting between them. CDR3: CASSRNSDTGELFF. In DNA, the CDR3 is TGTGCCAGCAGCAGAAACAGCGACACCGGGGAGCTGTTTTTT.

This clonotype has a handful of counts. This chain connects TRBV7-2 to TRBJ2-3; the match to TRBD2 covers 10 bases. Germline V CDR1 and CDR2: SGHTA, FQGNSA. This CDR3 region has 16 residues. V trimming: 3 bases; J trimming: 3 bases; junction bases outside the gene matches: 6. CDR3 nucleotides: TGTGCCAGCAGCTTTCCAGCGGGAGGGGGAACAGATACGCAGTATTTT. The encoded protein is CASSFPAGGGTDTQYF.

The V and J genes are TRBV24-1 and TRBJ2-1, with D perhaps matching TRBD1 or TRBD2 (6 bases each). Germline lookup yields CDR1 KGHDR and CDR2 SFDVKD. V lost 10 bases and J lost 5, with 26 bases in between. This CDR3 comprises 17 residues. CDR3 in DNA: TGTGCCACAGGGGGTCGATACCGGGACGGAGGGCACAATGAGCAGTTCTTC. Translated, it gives CATGGRYRDGGHNEQFF.

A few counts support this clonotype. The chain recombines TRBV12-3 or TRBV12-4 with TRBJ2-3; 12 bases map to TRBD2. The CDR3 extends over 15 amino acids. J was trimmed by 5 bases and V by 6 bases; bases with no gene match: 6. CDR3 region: CASSRLAGEVDTQYF. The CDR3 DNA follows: TGTGCCAGCAGCCGACTAGCGGGAGAGGTAGATACGCAGTATTTT.

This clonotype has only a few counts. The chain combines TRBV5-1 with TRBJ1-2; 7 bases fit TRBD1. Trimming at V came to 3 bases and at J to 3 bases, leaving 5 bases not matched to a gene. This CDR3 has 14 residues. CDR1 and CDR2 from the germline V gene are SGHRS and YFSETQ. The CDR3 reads CASSSRQGHYGYTF. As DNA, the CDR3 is TGCGCCAGCAGCTCCCGACAGGGCCACTATGGCTACACCTTC. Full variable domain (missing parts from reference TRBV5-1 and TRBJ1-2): KAGVTQTPRYLIKTRGQQVTLSCSPISGHRSVSWYQQTPGQGLQFLFEYFSETQRNKGNFPGRFSGRQFSNSRSEMNVSTLELGDSALYLCASSSRQGHYGYTFGSGTRLTVV.